The 6 T cell receptor beta chains presented below share a single source sample, sequenced in a study of Graves' ophthalmopathy and Graves' hyperthyroidism. The sequenced template was RNA, covering the TCR beta CDR3 region. An opening RT-PCR round employed HTBI primers and preceded a second-round multiplex PCR. TCRdb reprocessed the multiplex PCR reads with MiXCR, giving one entry per CDR3 protein. Here the sample spans roughly 170,000 distinct CDR3 sequences, approximately 40% being singletons. Material for sequencing was peripheral blood. These receptors were collected from a man between 25 and 39 years old with Graves' ophthalmopathy.

This clonotype showed up many times. The chain combines TRBV28 with TRBJ2-7, with TRBD2 identical over 8 bases. The CDR3 spans 14 residues. V was pared by 1 base and J by 4 bases, with 3 bases of the junction left unmatched. Germline V CDR1 and CDR2: MDHEN, SYDVKM. CDR3 in amino acids: CASSLSPSGYEQYF. The CDR3 DNA reads as TGTGCCAGCAGTTTATCCCCTAGCGGGTACGAGCAGTACTTC.

This clonotype was found a few times. The genes are TRBV12-3 or TRBV12-4 and TRBJ2-7, with D uncertain. V lost 6 bases, J lost 3 bases, and 15 bases lay in between. The CDR3 extends over 14 amino acids. CDR3 bases: TGTGCCAGCAGCATGTCGGGTGGCTACTACGAGCAGTACTTC. It specifies CASSMSGGYYEQYF.

This clonotype was seen ten or more times. V usage is TRBV12-3 or TRBV12-4 and J usage is TRBJ1-1; possibly TRBD1 for D (5 bases). V lost 5 bases, J lost 7 bases, and 17 bases lay in between. This CDR3 is built from 14 residues. The CDR3 bases are TGTGCCAGCAGTCGACAGCGCCGGATGGGTGAAGCTTTCTTT. The encoded protein is CASSRQRRMGEAFF.

The table lists this clonotype with many counts. The V and J genes are TRBV7-2 and TRBJ2-7; 9 bases are shared with TRBD1. V lost 5 bases to trimming and J lost 2 bases; unmatched junction nucleotides: 13. The V gene's germline CDR1 is SGHTA and CDR2 FQGNSA. The CDR3 has 17 amino acids. CDR3 region: CASSAGTGLVFTYEQYF. CDR3 bases: TGTGCCAGCAGCGCCGGGACAGGGCTTGTATTTACCTACGAGCAGTACTTC.

This clonotype was observed at least ten times. DNA of the CDR3: TGTGCCAGCAGGACGGACTCAACGGGGGAGACCCAGTACTTC. It yields the protein CASRTDSTGETQYF. The chain links TRBV12-3 or TRBV12-4 to TRBJ2-5; weak D call: TRBD2 (5 bases). V lost 6 bases, J lost 5 bases, and 16 bases lay in between. This CDR3 is 14 amino acids long.

This clonotype has ten or more counts. This chain joins TRBV28 and TRBJ1-2; D is unresolved. The germline V and J ends were trimmed by 5 bases and 6 bases, with 10 bases remaining between them. The CDR3 extends over 12 amino acids. Per germline, CDR1 MDHEN and CDR2 SYDVKM. This CDR3 reads CASSRLNHGYTF. DNA of the CDR3: TGTGCCAGCAGTCGGTTAAATCATGGCTACACCTTC.